Ten or more counts support the clone carrying this T cell receptor (beta chain). Its antigen is not known. This entry is derived from a study of T-cell reconstitution after alpha-beta-depleted transplantation in children. The CDR3 contains 14 residues. Per germline, CDR1 LGHNA and CDR2 YNFKEQ. V lost 4 bases and J lost 4; bases outside the gene matches: 2. Notes on the study in general: Newly produced T cells mostly accounted for T-cell counts and diversity one year post-transplant. There were reportedly several hundred expanded graft clones from which alpha-beta T cells came about two months after transplant. Diversity of TCRbeta at day 60 was high in some patients, arising from surviving recipient T cells and thymic progenitors.

For TCRbeta, the library was prepared with unique molecular identifiers. TCRdb re-derived calls from the PCR reads in MiXCR, one entry per CDR3 protein. Here the sample spans about 230,000 distinct CDR3 sequences, 11% being singletons. Here the sequenced sample was PBMCs, taken before TCRalphabeta/CD19-depleted stem cell transplant. The source of this sequence is a child under three years old with acute myeloid leukemia, due to receive a stem cell transplant. This chain uses TRBV4-2 with TRBJ1-3, with TRBD1 matching over 9 bases. The CDR3 reads CASSPGTGGNTIYF. The CDR3 DNA sequence: TGTGCCAGCAGCCCAGGGACAGGGGGAAACACCATATATTTT.